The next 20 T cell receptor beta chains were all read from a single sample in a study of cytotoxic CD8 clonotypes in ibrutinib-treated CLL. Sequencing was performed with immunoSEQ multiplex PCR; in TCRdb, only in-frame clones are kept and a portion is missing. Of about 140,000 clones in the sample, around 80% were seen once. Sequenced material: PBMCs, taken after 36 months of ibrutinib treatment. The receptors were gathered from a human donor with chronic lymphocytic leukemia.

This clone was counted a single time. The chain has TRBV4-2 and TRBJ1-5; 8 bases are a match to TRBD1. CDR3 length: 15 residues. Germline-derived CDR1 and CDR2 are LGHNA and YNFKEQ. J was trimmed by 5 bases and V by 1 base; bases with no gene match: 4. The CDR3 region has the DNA TGTGCCAGCAGCCAAGTGACAGGGGACGATCAGCCCCAGCATTTT. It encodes CASSQVTGDDQPQHF.

The CDR3 nucleotides are TGTGCCAGCTCACCGACGGGGAGTGGCTATGGCTACACCTTC. This encodes CASSPTGSGYGYTF. The chain couples TRBV18 to TRBJ1-2, with D uncertain. Deletions cut 3 bases from V and 4 bases from J, with 12 bases between. The CDR3 sequence is 14 residues long. CDR1 KGHSH and CDR2 LQKENI come from the germline V gene.

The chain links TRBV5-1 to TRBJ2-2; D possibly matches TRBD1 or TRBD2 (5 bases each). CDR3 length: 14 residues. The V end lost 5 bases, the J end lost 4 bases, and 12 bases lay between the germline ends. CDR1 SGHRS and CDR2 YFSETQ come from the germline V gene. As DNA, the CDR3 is TGCGCCAGCAGGCCGGGGCAGAGCACCGGGGAGCTGTTTTTT. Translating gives CASRPGQSTGELFF.

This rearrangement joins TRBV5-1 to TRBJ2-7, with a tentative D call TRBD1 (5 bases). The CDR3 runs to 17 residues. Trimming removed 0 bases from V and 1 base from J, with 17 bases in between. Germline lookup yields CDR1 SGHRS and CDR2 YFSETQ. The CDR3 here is CASSLVSGQLLSYEQYF. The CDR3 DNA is TGCGCCAGCAGCTTGGTATCCGGACAACTACTATCCTACGAGCAGTACTTC.

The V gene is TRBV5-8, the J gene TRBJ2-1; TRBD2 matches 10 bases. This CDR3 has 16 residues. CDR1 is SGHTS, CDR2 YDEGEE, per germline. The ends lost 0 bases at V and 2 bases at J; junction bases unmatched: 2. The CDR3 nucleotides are TGTGCCAGCAGCTTGGGTCTAGCGGGAGCCTACAATGAGCAGTTCTTC. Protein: CASSLGLAGAYNEQFF. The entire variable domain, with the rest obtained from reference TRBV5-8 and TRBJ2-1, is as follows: EAGVTQSPTHLIKTRGQQATLRCSPISGHTSVYWYQQALGLGLQFLLWYDEGEERNRGNFPPRFSGRQFPNYSSELNVNALELEDSALYLCASSLGLAGAYNEQFFGPGTRLTVL.

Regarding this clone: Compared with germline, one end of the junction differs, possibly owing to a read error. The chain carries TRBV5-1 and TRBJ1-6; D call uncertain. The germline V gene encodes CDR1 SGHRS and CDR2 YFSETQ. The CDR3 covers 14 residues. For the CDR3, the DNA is TGCGCCAGCAGCTTGGATTTTACGGGCTCACGCCTCCACTTT. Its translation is CASSLDFTGSRLHF.

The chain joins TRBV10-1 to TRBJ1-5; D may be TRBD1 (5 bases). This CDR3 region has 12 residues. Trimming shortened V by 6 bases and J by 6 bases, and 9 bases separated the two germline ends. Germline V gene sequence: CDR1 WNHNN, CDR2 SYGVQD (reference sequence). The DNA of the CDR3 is TGCGCCAGCAGGGGGGGGTGTCAGCCCCAGCATTTT. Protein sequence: CASRGGCQPQHF.

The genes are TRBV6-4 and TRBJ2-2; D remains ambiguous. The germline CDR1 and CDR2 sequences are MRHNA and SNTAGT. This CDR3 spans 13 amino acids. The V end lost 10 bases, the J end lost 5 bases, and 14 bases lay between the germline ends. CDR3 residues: CATADGPTGELFF. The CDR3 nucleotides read TGTGCCACCGCGGACGGGCCTACCGGGGAGCTGTTTTTT.

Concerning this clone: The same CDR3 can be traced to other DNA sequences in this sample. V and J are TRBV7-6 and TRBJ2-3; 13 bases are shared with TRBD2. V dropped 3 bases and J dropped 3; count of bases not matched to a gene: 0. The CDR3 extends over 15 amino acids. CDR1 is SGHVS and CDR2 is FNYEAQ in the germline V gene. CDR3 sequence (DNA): TGTGCCAGCAGCTTGGGACTAGCGGGGACAGATACGCAGTATTTT. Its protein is CASSLGLAGTDTQYF.

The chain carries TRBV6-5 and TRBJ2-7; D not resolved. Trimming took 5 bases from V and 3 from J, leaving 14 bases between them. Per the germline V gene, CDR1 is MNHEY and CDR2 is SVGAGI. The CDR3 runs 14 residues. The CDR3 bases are TGTGCCAGCAGTCCCCCAGGTCTTCACTACGAGCAGTACTTC. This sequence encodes CASSPPGLHYEQYF.

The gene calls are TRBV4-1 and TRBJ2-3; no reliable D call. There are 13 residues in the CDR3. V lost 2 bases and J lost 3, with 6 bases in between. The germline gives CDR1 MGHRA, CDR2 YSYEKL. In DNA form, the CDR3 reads TGCGCCAGCAGCCAATTCGTAACAGATACGCAGTATTTT. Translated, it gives CASSQFVTDTQYF.

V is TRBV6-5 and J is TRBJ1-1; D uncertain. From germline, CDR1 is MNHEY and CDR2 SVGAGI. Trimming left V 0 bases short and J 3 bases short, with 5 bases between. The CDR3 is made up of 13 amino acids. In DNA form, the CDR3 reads TGTGCCAGCAGTTACTCGGCCTACACTGAAGCTTTCTTT. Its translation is CASSYSAYTEAFF.

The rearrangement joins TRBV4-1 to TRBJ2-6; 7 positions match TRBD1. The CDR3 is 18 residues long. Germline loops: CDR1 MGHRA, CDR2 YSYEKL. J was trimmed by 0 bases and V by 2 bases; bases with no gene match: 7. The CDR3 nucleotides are TGCGCCAGCAGCCAAACAGGGGCTATCAGCTCTGGGGCCAACGTCCTGACTTTC. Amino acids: CASSQTGAISSGANVLTF.

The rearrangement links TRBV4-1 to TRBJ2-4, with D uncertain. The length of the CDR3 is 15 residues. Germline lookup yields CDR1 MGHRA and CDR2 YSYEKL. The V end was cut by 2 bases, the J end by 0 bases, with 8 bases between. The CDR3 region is CASSQLAIAKNIQYF. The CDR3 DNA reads TGCGCCAGCAGCCAACTTGCAATAGCCAAAAACATTCAGTACTTC.

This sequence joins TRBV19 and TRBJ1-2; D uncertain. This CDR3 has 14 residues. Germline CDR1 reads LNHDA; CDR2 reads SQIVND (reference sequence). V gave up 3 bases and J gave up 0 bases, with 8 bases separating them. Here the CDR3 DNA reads TGTGCCAGTAGTATTACCTCTTCTAACTATGGCTACACCTTC. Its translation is CASSITSSNYGYTF.

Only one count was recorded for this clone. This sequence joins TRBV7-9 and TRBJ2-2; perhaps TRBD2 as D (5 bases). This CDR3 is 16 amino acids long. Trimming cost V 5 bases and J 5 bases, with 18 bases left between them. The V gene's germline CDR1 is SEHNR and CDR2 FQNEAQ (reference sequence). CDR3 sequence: CASSLGWSGLTGELFF. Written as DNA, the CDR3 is TGTGCCAGCAGCCTCGGGTGGTCGGGATTGACCGGGGAGCTGTTTTTT.

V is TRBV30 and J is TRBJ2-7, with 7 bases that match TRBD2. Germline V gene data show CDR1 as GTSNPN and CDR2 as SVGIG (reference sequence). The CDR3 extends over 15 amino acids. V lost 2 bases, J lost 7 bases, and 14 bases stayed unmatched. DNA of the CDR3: TGTGCCTGGAGTCGGCCGGGGGAGGGAGGTTGGGAGCAGTACTTC. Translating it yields CAWSRPGEGGWEQYF. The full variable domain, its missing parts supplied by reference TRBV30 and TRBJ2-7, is SQTIHQWPATLVQPVGSPLSLECTVEGTSNPNLYWYRQAAGRGLQLLFYSVGIGQISSEVPQNLSASRPQDRQFILSSKKLLLSDSGFYLCAWSRPGEGGWEQYFGPGTRLTVT.

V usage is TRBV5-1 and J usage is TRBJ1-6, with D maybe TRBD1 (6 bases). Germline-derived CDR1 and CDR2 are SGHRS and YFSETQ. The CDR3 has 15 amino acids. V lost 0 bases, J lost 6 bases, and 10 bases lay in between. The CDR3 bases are TGCGCCAGCAGCTTGGATAGAGGGGGTAATTCACCCCTCCACTTT. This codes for CASSLDRGGNSPLHF.

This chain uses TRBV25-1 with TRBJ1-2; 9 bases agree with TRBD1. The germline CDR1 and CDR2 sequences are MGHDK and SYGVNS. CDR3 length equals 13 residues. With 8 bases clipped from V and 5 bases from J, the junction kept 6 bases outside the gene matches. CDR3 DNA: TGTGCCAGCGGACAGGGGACTGGTTATGGCTACACCTTC. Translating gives CASGQGTGYGYTF.

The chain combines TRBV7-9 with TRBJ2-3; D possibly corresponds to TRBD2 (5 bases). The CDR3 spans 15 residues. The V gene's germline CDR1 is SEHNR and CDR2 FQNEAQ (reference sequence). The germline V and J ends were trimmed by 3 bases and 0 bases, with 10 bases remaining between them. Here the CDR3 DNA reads TGTGCCAGCAGCTTGTTAGCGACTAGCACAGATACGCAGTATTTT. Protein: CASSLLATSTDTQYF.